This T cell receptor (beta chain) was profiled in a study of T cell responses to AZD1222 COVID-19 vaccine. Here immunoSEQ multiplex PCR was the method, and the copy in TCRdb shows in-frame clones only, minus some. The sample shows fewer than 120,000 clones, approximately 90% of them seen only once. General study points: Seropositivity was recorded at baseline in only a handful of AZD1222 recipients. Unmutated variant regions reportedly attract nearly half of all spike-specific TCRs.

This clone was recorded only once. Antigen: not known. Germline V gene sequence: CDR1 KGHSH, CDR2 LQKENI. The junction had 9 bases not matched to a gene; V was cut back by 3 bases and J by 2 bases. This CDR3 has 17 residues. The chain joins TRBV18 to TRBJ2-7; TRBD2 matches 11 bases. This clonotype originated in an adult who received the AZD1222 COVID-19 vaccine. The sample here was peripheral blood, taken 28 days after the second AZD1222 dose. For the CDR3, the DNA is TGTGCCAGCTCACCGAAATACCAGACTAGCGGGGCCTACGAGCAGTACTTC. This codes for CASSPKYQTSGAYEQYF.